This T cell receptor (beta chain) comes out of a study of blood T cell repertoires in COVID-19. Participants were aged about 18 to 95 years, lived in under 25 US areas, and enrolled virtually. Germline CDR1 and CDR2: SNHLY and FYNNEI. Trimming pared 6 bases from V and 0 bases from J, leaving 8 bases between. The CDR3 runs 13 residues. The data were produced by immunoSEQ multiplex PCR, yet TCRdb's version contains in-frame clones alone and is incomplete. The table lists approximately 390,000 clones, approximately 86% of them singletons. The V call is TRBV2, the J call TRBJ1-1; D gene unclear. The sample comprised PBMCs or T cells enriched from blood (not recorded which). This receptor was identified in a woman aged 40-49 years with acute COVID-19. As DNA, the CDR3 is TGTGCCAGCAGCCCCGACTTGAACACTGAAGCTTTCTTT. Its translation is CASSPDLNTEAFF. The variable domain in full, completed from reference TRBV2 and TRBJ1-1, reads EPEVTQTPSHQVTQMGQEVILRCVPISNHLYFYWYRQILGQKVEFLVSFYNNEISEKSEIFDDQFSVERPDGSNFTLKIRSTKLEDSAMYFCASSPDLNTEAFFGQGTRLTVV.